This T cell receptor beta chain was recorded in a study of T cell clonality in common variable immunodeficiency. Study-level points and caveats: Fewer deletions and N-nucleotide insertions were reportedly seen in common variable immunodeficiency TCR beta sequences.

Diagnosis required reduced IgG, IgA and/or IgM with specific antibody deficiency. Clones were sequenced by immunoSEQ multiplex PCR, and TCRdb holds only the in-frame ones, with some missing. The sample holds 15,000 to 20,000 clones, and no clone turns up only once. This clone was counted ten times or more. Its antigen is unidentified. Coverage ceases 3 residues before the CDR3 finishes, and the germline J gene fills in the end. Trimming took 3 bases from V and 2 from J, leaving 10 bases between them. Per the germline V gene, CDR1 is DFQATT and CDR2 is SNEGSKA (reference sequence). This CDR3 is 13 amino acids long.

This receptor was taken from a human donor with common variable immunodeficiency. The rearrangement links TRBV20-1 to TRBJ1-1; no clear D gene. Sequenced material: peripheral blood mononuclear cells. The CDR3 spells CSASFIGNTEAFF. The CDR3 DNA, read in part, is TGCAGTGCTAGTTTCATCGGTAACACTGAA.